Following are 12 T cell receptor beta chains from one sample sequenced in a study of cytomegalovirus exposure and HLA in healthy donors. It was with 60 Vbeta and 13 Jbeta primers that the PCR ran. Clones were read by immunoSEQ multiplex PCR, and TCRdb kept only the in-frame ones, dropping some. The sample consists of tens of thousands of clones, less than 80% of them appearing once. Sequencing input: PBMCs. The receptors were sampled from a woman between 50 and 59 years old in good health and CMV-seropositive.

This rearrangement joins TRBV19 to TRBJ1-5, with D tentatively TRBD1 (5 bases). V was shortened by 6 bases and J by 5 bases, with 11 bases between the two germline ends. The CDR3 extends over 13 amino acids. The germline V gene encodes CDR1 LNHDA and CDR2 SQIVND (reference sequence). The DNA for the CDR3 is TGTGCCAGTAGCCGCGACAGAGATCAGCCCCAGCATTTT. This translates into CASSRDRDQPQHF.

This chain's CDR3 is CATSGNRDQPQHF. Here the CDR3 DNA reads TGTGCCACCAGCGGAAACAGGGACCAGCCCCAGCATTTT. This chain connects TRBV15 to TRBJ1-5, with a tentative D call TRBD1 (6 bases). V gave up 5 bases and J gave up 7 bases, with 12 bases separating them. Germline values: CDR1 LNHNV, CDR2 YYDKDF (reference sequence). The CDR3 has 13 amino acids. The full variable domain, its missing parts supplied by reference TRBV15 and TRBJ1-5, is DAMVIQNPRYQVTQFGKPVTLSCSQTLNHNVMYWYQQKSSQAPKLLFHYYDKDFNNEADTPDNFQSRRPNTSFCFLDIRSPGLGDTAMYLCATSGNRDQPQHFGDGTRLSIL.

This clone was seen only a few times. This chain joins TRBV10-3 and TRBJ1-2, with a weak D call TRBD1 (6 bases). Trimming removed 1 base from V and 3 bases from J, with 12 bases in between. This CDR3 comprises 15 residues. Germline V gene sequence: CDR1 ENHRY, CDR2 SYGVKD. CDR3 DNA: TGTGCCATCAGTGAGTTTCGGAACAGGGACTATGGCTACACCTTC. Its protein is CAISEFRNRDYGYTF.

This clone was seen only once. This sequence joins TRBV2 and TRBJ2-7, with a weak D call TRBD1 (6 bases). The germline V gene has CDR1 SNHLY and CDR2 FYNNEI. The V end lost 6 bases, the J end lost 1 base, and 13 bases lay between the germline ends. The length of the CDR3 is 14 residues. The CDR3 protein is CASRADRTSYEQYF. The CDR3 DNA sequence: TGTGCCAGCAGAGCCGACAGGACATCCTACGAGCAGTACTTC. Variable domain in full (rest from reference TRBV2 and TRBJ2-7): EPEVTQTPSHQVTQMGQEVILRCVPISNHLYFYWYRQILGQKVEFLVSFYNNEISEKSEIFDDQFSVERPDGSNFTLKIRSTKLEDSAMYFCASRADRTSYEQYFGPGTRLTVT.

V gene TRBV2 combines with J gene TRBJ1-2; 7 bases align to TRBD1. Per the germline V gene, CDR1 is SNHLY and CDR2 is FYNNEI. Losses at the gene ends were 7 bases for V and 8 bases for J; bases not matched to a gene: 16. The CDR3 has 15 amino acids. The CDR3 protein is CASTSSTADRAGYTF. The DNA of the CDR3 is TGTGCCAGCACGTCCTCTACCGCTGACAGGGCGGGCTACACCTTC. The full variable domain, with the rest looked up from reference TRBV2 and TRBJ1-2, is EPEVTQTPSHQVTQMGQEVILRCVPISNHLYFYWYRQILGQKVEFLVSFYNNEISEKSEIFDDQFSVERPDGSNFTLKIRSTKLEDSAMYFCASTSSTADRAGYTFGSGTRLTVV.

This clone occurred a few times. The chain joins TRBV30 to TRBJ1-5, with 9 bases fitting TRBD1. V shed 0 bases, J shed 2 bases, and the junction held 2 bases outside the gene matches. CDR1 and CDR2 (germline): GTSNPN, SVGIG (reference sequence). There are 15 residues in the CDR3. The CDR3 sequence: CAWSVRTGGNQPQHF. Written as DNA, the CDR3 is TGTGCCTGGAGTGTACGGACAGGGGGCAATCAGCCCCAGCATTTT.

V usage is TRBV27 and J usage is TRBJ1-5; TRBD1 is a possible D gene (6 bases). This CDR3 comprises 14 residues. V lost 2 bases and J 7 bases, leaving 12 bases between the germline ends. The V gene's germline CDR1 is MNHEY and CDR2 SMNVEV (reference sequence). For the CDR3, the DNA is TGTGCCAGCAGTTTAGCTACAGGGAAACAGCCCCAGCATTTT. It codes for CASSLATGKQPQHF.

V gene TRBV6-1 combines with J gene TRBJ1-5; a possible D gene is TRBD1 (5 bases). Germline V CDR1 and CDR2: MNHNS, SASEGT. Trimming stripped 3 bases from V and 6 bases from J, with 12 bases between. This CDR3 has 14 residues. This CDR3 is CASSEFQGGQPQHF. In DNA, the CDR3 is TGTGCCAGCAGTGAGTTTCAGGGTGGTCAGCCCCAGCATTTT.

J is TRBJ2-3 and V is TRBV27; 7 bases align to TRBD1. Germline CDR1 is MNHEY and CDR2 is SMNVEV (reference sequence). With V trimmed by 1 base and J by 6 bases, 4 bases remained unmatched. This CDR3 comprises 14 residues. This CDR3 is CASSLYRGPDTQYF. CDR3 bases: TGTGCCAGCAGTTTATACAGGGGCCCGGATACGCAGTATTTT.

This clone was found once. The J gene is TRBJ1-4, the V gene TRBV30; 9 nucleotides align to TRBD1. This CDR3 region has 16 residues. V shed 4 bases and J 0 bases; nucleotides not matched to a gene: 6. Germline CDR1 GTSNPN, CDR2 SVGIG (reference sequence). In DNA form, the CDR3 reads TGTGCCTGGATTGACAGGGGGAGAGCAACTAATGAAAAACTGTTTTTT. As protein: CAWIDRGRATNEKLFF.

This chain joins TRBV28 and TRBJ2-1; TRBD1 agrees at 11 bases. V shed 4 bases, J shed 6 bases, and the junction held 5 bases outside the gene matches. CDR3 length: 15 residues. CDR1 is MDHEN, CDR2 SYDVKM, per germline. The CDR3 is CASSSLGQGANEQFF. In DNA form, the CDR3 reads TGTGCCAGCAGTTCACTAGGACAGGGGGCCAATGAGCAGTTCTTC.

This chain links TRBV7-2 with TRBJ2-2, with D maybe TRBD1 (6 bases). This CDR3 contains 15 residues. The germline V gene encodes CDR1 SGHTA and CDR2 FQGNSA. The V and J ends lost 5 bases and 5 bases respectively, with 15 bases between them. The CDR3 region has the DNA TGTGCCAGCAGCCCTCAGACAGGCGGGACCGGGGAGCTGTTTTTT. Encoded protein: CASSPQTGGTGELFF.